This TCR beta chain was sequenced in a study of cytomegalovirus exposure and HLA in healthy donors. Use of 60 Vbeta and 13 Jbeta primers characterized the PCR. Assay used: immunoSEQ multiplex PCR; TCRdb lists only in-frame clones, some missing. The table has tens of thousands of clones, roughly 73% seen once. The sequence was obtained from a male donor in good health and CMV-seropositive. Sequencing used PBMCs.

DNA of the CDR3: TGTGCCAGTAGTATGGGCAGGGGGCGAGAGACCCAGTACTTC. It encodes CASSMGRGRETQYF. The chain carries TRBV19 and TRBJ2-5, with 8 bases that match TRBD1. The germline V gene encodes CDR1 LNHDA and CDR2 SQIVND (reference sequence). The ends lost 3 bases at V and 4 bases at J; junction bases unmatched: 4. The CDR3 length is 14 residues.